This T cell receptor beta chain was retrieved from a study of shared clonotypes between healthy human individuals (dated by TCRdb to about 2020). For context, the study as a whole: The cohort comprised a couple of women and a few men aged 18 to 49 years. For each donor, three plates each were used for CD4 naive and CD4 memory, two plates were used for CD8 naive, and one plate was used for CD8 memory. Blood TCR repertoires of about 5 healthy adults were deeply sequenced to estimate repertoire size and the extent of clonotype sharing between individuals. To increase sequencing depth and limit assay-specific biases, TCR repertoire library preparation and sequencing were carried out by different laboratories using diverse techniques. Leukapheresis yielded between about 0.9 and 9.5 billion PBMCs per donor. The study at large found these results: Incomplete sequencing was indicated by rarefaction of sorted-subset datasets, despite the large sequencing depth. Sharing across a handful of donors was observed for around 5% of naive CD4, about 4% of naive CD8, about 2.3% of memory CD4, and around 0.4% of memory CD8 clonotypes. Based on pairwise subsampling, the degree of clonotype sharing among donors was expected to be affected by sequencing depth. Estimated clonotype richness was generally larger for naive than for memory subsets. Higher generation probabilities were observed for clonotypes shared by all four sorted-subset donors than for non-shared clonotypes. Sampling was restricted to blood, and TCR repertoires in tissue are likely to differ from TCR repertoires in blood. The small number of donors limited the genetic and exposure-history diversity represented.

Using the deep immunoSEQ assay, TCR CDR3 regions were amplified from genomic DNA by multiplex PCR. Extracted genomic DNA from each cell subset was spread evenly across all wells of several immunoSEQ 96-well plates, with each plate serving as a replicate. Each replicate PCR for sorted subsets received about 220 ng genomic DNA, equal to about 30,000 T cell genomes. Purified libraries were quantified with a Qubit 3.0 fluorometer, sized on a Bioanalyzer 2100, and re-quantified with the KAPA Library Quantification kit. Every immunoSEQ 96-well plate was sequenced on a separate single-read 150-cycle Illumina NextSeq 550 flow cell. The study's own analysis went as follows. Because the immunoSEQ output included only junctional sequences and no quality scores, the filtering could not be the same as the filtering used for full-length reads. Sequences were annotated with PyIR, a Python wrapper for IgBLAST v1.9, using IMGT germline references to assign V/J genes and CDR3. Reads were removed for weak V/J assignments (E-value above 1e-6), missing CDR3, stop codons, out-of-frame junctions, or ambiguous translated residues. V3J clonotypes were defined as sequences sharing the same inferred V gene, J gene, and CDR3 amino acid sequence. The percentage overlap between two repertoires was calculated by dividing the number of shared unique clonotypes by the size of the smaller repertoire. Three approaches were used to assess repertoire richness: RTK rarefaction, the Chao1 estimator, and Recon v2.1 estimates of unobserved clonotypes. OLGA was used to compute generation probabilities for all TCRbeta clonotypes that the gDNA method yielded from a handful of donors. TCRdb limited this immuneACCESS table to in-frame rearrangements with V and J called. A share of clones is missing; checked studies link under half to unresolved V genes, and the rest is unexplained. V and J calls and clone size are as listed in that table; D and trimming were resolved from the DNA. The sample yields under 2,500,000 clones; 90% to 96% were counted once. Together, the top ten hold around 0.13% of the sample.

Note on this clone: The antigen it binds to is not known. Nothing much larger sits one base from this clone, and base qualities are not available.

Healthy HIV-negative adults with no recently reported acute infections or vaccinations were included as donors. Every donor was a Caucasian adult living in Nashville, Tennessee, USA. CD4+ T cells were enriched by magnetic negative selection, after which naive cells were positively selected on CD45RA and the negative fraction was taken as the memory subset. Blood was obtained by leukapheresis, after which PBMCs were separated by Ficoll-Histopaque density gradient centrifugation and cryopreserved in liquid nitrogen vapor phase. Analytical flow cytometry was used to check the purity and quantity of each magnetically sorted T cell population. Genomic DNA was isolated from each sorted fraction and quantified by UV absorbance on a Nanodrop 2000c. The origin of this receptor is a man aged 18 to 30 in good health. Input material: naive CD4+ T cells sorted from blood. Taken with the paper, the label for cell subset or site translates to: CD45RA+ positively selected.

The sequenced DNA is TGTGCCAGCAGCTTGGAGACCGGGACAGGGTTACACGAGCAGTACTTC. Protein translation: CASSLETGTGLHEQYF. The chain uses TRBV11-2 and TRBJ2-7; 9 middle bases align to TRBD1. The CDR3 contains 16 residues, cysteine and phenylalanine counted. The CDR3 DNA has 48 bases and is translated from base 1. The CDR1 and CDR2 encoded by the germline V gene are SGHAT and FQNNGV. V lost 3 bases and J lost 5 bases, and the count of bases not matched to a germline gene is 11.